This T cell receptor (beta chain) emerged from a study of metastatic and nonmetastatic thyroid tumors. Study as a whole: Both malignant and benign thyroid patients supplied peripheral blood and tumor or nodule tissue samples, across which the repertoires of these patients were then compared.

Patients had received no treatment of any kind before thyroid surgery. Study processing details: For papillary thyroid cancer, a distant-metastasis classifier was constructed from CDR3 differences observed across clinicopathological groups. TCRdb re-called clones via MiXCR from the PCR reads. The authors' filters were not applied to this entry. The data show roughly 5,600 clones, over 25% seen once. Study-level findings and limits: In both blood and tumor samples, TCR beta diversity was reported significantly higher for malignant than benign nodules.

A note on this clone: The antigen is unknown.

CDR3 size: 13 residues. The V gene lost 6 bases and the J gene lost 2 bases, with 10 bases spanning the gap. The chain carries TRBV12-3 or TRBV12-4 and TRBJ1-1; maybe TRBD1 (6 bases). The specimen was adjacent normal tissue. The sequence was collected from a female donor with papillary thyroid cancer or a benign thyroid nodule (not recorded which). Some clones in this sample may be carry-over from other donors' samples. The CDR3 DNA is TGTGCCAGCAGATTACAGGGTAACACTGAAGCTTTCTTT. It specifies CASRLQGNTEAFF.